This T cell receptor beta chain was sequenced for a study of CD8+ T cells in alopecia areata (dated by TCRdb to the late 2010s). Background on the whole study: The treated patients, all with moderate-to-severe alopecia areata, were enrolled in an open-label pilot trial of oral tofacitinib given at 5 to 10 mg twice daily. In both human patients and the C3H/HeJ mouse model, the study applied high-throughput TCRbeta sequencing to look at T cell clonal expansion in alopecia areata. immunoSEQ multiplex PCR using 35 Vbeta forward primers and 13 Jbeta reverse primers was used to amplify TCRbeta CDR3 regions. In humans, TCRbeta sequencing was performed on scalp tissue and on sorted CD4+ and CD8+ peripheral blood T cells from healthy controls and from patients with patchy or totalis/universalis alopecia areata. The RNA source kit depended on sample type: the PAXgene miRNA kit for fixed scalp, the miRNeasy kit for PBMCs, and the RNeasy kit for mouse skin. Clonality in the scalp was compared among normal scalp (n=4), patchy alopecia areata scalp (n=8), and alopecia totalis/universalis scalp (n=8). Biopsies were taken from tofacitinib-treated patients at baseline and again at 4 and 24 weeks into treatment, and several of those patients also had a later scalp biopsy. Disease severity in treated patients was measured with the SALT score, which quantifies the percentage of affected scalp surface area. Patients stayed on tofacitinib for 6 to 18 months and then had 6 months of follow-up off drug so that delayed response and recurrence could be assessed.

This clone was observed a handful of times. Its antigen is currently not known. No base quality information exists; no much larger clone differs at one position. At the junction V is shortened by 0 bases and J by 5 bases, with 13 bases in between. According to the germline V gene, CDR1 reads LGHNA and CDR2 reads YSLEER. The CDR3 numbers 16 residues from cysteine through phenylalanine. Only the CDR3 DNA is retained, 48 bases long and in frame from the first base. The time point label on this specimen signifies: four to five weeks on oral tofacitinib. The label giving this sample's treatment or condition can be read as: oral pan-JAK inhibitor, 5-10 mg twice daily. From alopecia areata patients, peripheral blood was collected along with lesional scalp punch biopsies. PBMCs were isolated by density centrifugation and stained for CD3, CD4 and CD8, and CD4+ and CD8+ T cells were sorted on a FACSAria. The paper's findings and limits, for the study overall: Higher clonality and more expanded CD8+ clones were observed in lesional scalp than in normal scalp, particularly in alopecia totalis/universalis, a finding suggestive of antigenic drive. During tofacitinib treatment, many expanded lesional clones remained in scalp and blood, and this persistence may partly explain relapse after treatment is stopped. Tofacitinib significantly decreased scalp clonality and the number of expanded CD8+ clones among the top 100 scalp clones. Unlike mouse skin, where gammadelta T cells dominate, normal human skin contains resident alphabeta T cells that get sequenced too, which complicates analysis of the scalp TCR repertoire. Because the treated cohort was small and had just a single nonresponder, larger studies are needed to establish links between baseline CD8+ expansion and response. Shared TCR sequences between patients were less evident than in mice, which may be partly attributable to HLA diversity in the patient population.

Library preparation used the immunoSEQ multiplex PCR assay. To provide template for TCR sequencing, every sample had RNA extracted and reverse transcribed into cDNA. SuperScript III was used for first-strand cDNA synthesis, primed with a 2:1 mix of oligo-dT and random hexamers. Amplification bias was assessed with a synthetic immune receptor repertoire, and residual bias was removed computationally. The authors' pipeline ran thus. Raw reads were preprocessed to remove errors, and CDR3 was defined by IMGT conventions from the conserved cysteine to phenylalanine. To get clonality, Shannon entropy was normalized by log2 of the number of productive unique TCRs and the result was subtracted from 1. Whether scalp clones were CD4 or CD8 was inferred by matching scalp TCRbeta sequences against CD4 and CD8 repertoires sorted from blood. The clones in this table, taken by TCRdb from immuneACCESS, are in-frame only. Not every clone is retained; where verified, under half of the shortfall comes from an unresolved V gene, and the cause of the rest is unknown. The DNA gave D and trimming, while V, J and clone size come from that table. The table for this sample lists approximately 210,000 clones; 50% to 60% of them were counted only once. Of the sample, about 3% falls within the top ten clones.

The material was CD4+ T cells sorted from blood, obtained at week 4, from a patient treated with tofacitinib. The clonotype comes from a human donor with alopecia areata. The V and J genes are TRBV4-3 and TRBJ2-2, with a weak D call of TRBD2 (5 bases match). The sequenced DNA is TGCGCCAGCAGCCAAGAGGGGAGAGGGTATACCGGGGAGCTGTTTTTT. It translates as CASSQEGRGYTGELFF.